This TCR beta chain comes out of a study of naive and memory T cell subsets. Germline V gene lookup returns CDR1 DFQATT and CDR2 SNEGSKA (reference sequence). The CDR3 is 14 residues long. Losses at the gene ends were 5 bases for V and 2 bases for J; bases not matched to a gene: 3. In its sample, this clonotype was seen many times. Ligated cDNA underwent four rounds of PCR with nested alpha and beta constant region primers and SP2. One entry per CDR3 protein results from TCRdb running MiXCR on the 5' RACE reads. The sample lists roughly 48,000 distinct CDR3 sequences, about 4.8% occurring once. TCR cDNA received a 3' ligated oligonucleotide that carried a UMI.

This chain joins TRBV20-1 and TRBJ2-1; 10 bases are a match to TRBD2. The sequence derives from a female donor in good health. The CDR3 region is CSALLAGPYNEQFF. CDR3 DNA sequence: TGCAGTGCTTTACTAGCGGGACCCTACAATGAGCAGTTCTTC.